The 22 T cell receptor beta chains below were found in one sample sequenced in a study of neurological immune-mediated disorders (dated by TCRdb to about 2019). The library came from 5' RACE. The sequencer was an Illumina HiSeq 2500. The public reads were reprocessed in TCRdb via fastp at Q25 and MiXCR, keeping in-frame beta chains. Every entry covers one CDR3 protein and lists the most common genes and DNA from its rows. The sample table contains 65,000 to 90,000 distinct CDR3 sequences; only one count was recorded for 10% of them. The ten largest clones capture under 2% of the sample. What was sequenced was PBMCs. The receptors derive from a man between 35 and 55 years old in good health.

This clonotype was observed at least ten times. This sequence joins TRBV10-2 and TRBJ2-7, with 12 nucleotides matching TRBD2. Germline loops: CDR1 WSHSY, CDR2 SAAADI. V shed 4 bases, J shed 4 bases, and the junction held 2 bases outside the gene matches. There are 14 residues in the CDR3. CDR3 protein: CASSVTSGSYEQYF. Here the CDR3 DNA reads TGCGCCAGCAGTGTGACTAGCGGGAGTTACGAGCAGTACTTC.

The sample holds many counts of this clonotype. The CDR3 protein is CASSEGGLPYEQYF. CDR3 nucleotide sequence: TGTGCCAGCAGTGAGGGGGGACTTCCCTACGAGCAGTACTTC. The chain is built from TRBV2 and TRBJ2-7, with TRBD2 as a possible D gene (6 bases). This CDR3 spans 14 amino acids. V lost 3 bases, J lost 2 bases, and 11 bases lay in between. Germline lookup yields CDR1 SNHLY and CDR2 FYNNEI.

In its sample, this clonotype was seen many times. The rearrangement links TRBV12-3 or TRBV12-4 to TRBJ2-2, with D possibly being TRBD2 (6 bases). CDR3 length: 12 residues. The V and J ends lost 5 bases and 5 bases respectively, with 6 bases between them. The CDR3 DNA reads as TGTGCCAGCAGTCGGGGGACCGGGGAGCTGTTTTTT. Protein: CASSRGTGELFF.

This clonotype showed up many times. This CDR3 reads CASSPWPPGQGSYGNTIYF. The DNA for the CDR3 is TGTGCCAGCTCACCTTGGCCCCCGGGACAGGGGTCTTACGGAAACACCATATATTTT. The chain links TRBV18 to TRBJ1-3; TRBD1 matches 10 bases. The CDR3 contains 19 residues. The germline CDR1 and CDR2 sequences are KGHSH and LQKENI. The junction had 15 bases not matched to a gene; V was cut back by 3 bases and J by 4 bases. The full variable domain, with the rest looked up from reference TRBV18 and TRBJ1-3, is NAGVMQNPRHLVRRRGQEARLRCSPMKGHSHVYWYRQLPEEGLKFMVYLQKENIIDESGMPKERFSAEFPKEGPSILRIQQVVRGDSAAYFCASSPWPPGQGSYGNTIYFGEGSWLTVV.

This clonotype turned up a few times. The genes are TRBV20-1 and TRBJ2-5, with D possibly TRBD2 on 5 matching bases. The CDR3 length is 12 residues. The germline gives CDR1 DFQATT, CDR2 SNEGSKA (reference sequence). Trimming shortened V by 6 bases and J by 7 bases, and 15 bases separated the two germline ends. CDR3 region: CSAKDGIGTQYF. In nucleotides, the CDR3 is TGCAGTGCAAAAGACGGGATCGGGACCCAGTACTTC.

This clonotype occurred many times. The rearrangement joins TRBV20-1 to TRBJ2-5; TRBD2 matches 8 bases. Trimming at V came to 6 bases and at J to 4 bases, leaving 4 bases not matched to a gene. The germline V gene encodes CDR1 DFQATT and CDR2 SNEGSKA (reference sequence). The CDR3 runs to 12 residues. The CDR3 DNA reads TGCAGTGCCCTCAGCGGGAGAGAGACCCAGTACTTC. Its protein product is CSALSGRETQYF.

This clonotype was detected ten times or more. The rearrangement links TRBV20-1 to TRBJ2-1; D uncertain. The CDR3 has 11 amino acids. V was pared by 4 bases and J by 10 bases, with 11 bases between. The germline CDR1 and CDR2 sequences are DFQATT and SNEGSKA (reference sequence). The CDR3 sequence is CSANEVWEQFF. Here the CDR3 DNA reads TGCAGTGCTAATGAAGTGTGGGAGCAGTTCTTC.

This clonotype ranks as medium-sized. The chain carries TRBV9 and TRBJ2-3; 11 bases fit TRBD2. V lost 4 bases and J lost 3; bases outside the gene matches: 4. The V gene's germline CDR1 is SGDLS and CDR2 YYNGEE. CDR3 length equals 15 residues. The CDR3 DNA is TGTGCCAGCAGCCTTAGCGGGGGGGCAACAGATACGCAGTATTTT. Amino acids: CASSLSGGATDTQYF.

This clonotype has a handful of counts. Given a much more abundant clone one base away, this may be a read error. This chain uses TRBV28 with TRBJ2-6; D not resolved. CDR1 MDHEN and CDR2 SYDVKM come from the germline V gene. The CDR3 length is 14 residues. V was shortened by 8 bases and J by 2 bases, with 10 bases between the two germline ends. CDR3 in amino acids: CASHPPTGANVLTF. Written as DNA, the CDR3 is TGTGCCAGCCATCCCCCAACTGGGGCCAACGTCCTGACTTTC.

This clonotype was detected many times. The chain couples TRBV29-1 to TRBJ2-7; 9 bases align to TRBD1. CDR1 and CDR2 from the germline V gene are SQVTM and ANQGSEA. The trim removed 7 bases at V and 2 bases at J, leaving 12 bases unmatched. The CDR3 has 15 residues. The CDR3 nucleotides are TGCAGCGCTGATGTCGGACAGGGGATAACCTACGAGCAGTACTTC. It yields the protein CSADVGQGITYEQYF.

Many counts were recorded for this clonotype. The chain links TRBV6-6 to TRBJ2-7, with no clear D. V lost 6 bases and J lost 5, with 8 bases in between. There are 11 residues in the CDR3. The germline V gene encodes CDR1 MNHNY and CDR2 SVGAGI (reference sequence). The CDR3 DNA reads TGTGCCAGCAGCCCTCTGAACGAGCAGTACTTC. It is translated as CASSPLNEQYF.

This clonotype came up many times. The CDR3 sequence: CSGRRLAPLAEQYF. CDR3 sequence (DNA): TGCAGTGGGCGGCGGCTAGCCCCCCTAGCTGAGCAGTACTTC. This chain links TRBV20-1 with TRBJ2-7; tentative D call: TRBD2 (5 bases). Germline V gene sequence: CDR1 DFQATT, CDR2 SNEGSKA (reference sequence). Deletions cut 7 bases from V and 7 bases from J, with 23 bases between. The CDR3 has 14 amino acids.

This clonotype was picked up many times. The gene calls are TRBV5-6 and TRBJ2-7; D is undetermined. The CDR3 loop spans 13 amino acids. Germline V gene sequence: CDR1 SGHDT, CDR2 YYEEEE. The V gene lost 3 bases and the J gene lost 5 bases, with 12 bases spanning the gap. Written as DNA, the CDR3 is TGTGCCAGCAGCTACGGACCCCCTGACGAGCAGTACTTC. Protein product: CASSYGPPDEQYF.

In this sample, this clonotype is medium-sized. V and J are TRBV10-1 and TRBJ2-3, with 8 bases matching TRBD2. V shed 4 bases, J shed 6 bases, and the junction held 18 bases outside the gene matches. The CDR3 is 18 residues long. Per the germline V gene, CDR1 is WNHNN and CDR2 is SYGVQD (reference sequence). The CDR3 nucleotides are TGCGCCAGCAGTGTCGGGATGGCGGGGGGAGTCGAGCTGGATACGCAGTATTTT. Translating gives CASSVGMAGGVELDTQYF.

This clonotype was seen a few times. V gene TRBV10-3 combines with J gene TRBJ1-1; D is undetermined. In germline, CDR1 is ENHRY, CDR2 SYGVKD. The CDR3 consists of 16 residues. V was clipped by 0 bases and J by 2 bases, with 13 bases between them. The CDR3 coding sequence is TGTGCCATCAGTGAGTCGCTCGTAAGGGTTAACACTGAAGCTTTCTTT. Its protein is CAISESLVRVNTEAFF.

There are many counts of this clonotype. This chain uses TRBV12-3 or TRBV12-4 with TRBJ1-6; 8 bases fit TRBD1. J was trimmed by 10 bases and V by 4 bases; bases with no gene match: 9. This CDR3 is built from 15 residues. The CDR3 coding sequence is TGTGCCAGCAGTTCCTCAGGGGGCGCGGGGTCACCCCTCCACTTT. Its protein is CASSSSGGAGSPLHF.

This clonotype occurred a few times. The chain combines TRBV6-1 with TRBJ2-1, with D possibly called TRBD1 or TRBD2 (5 bases each). The CDR3 spans 14 residues. CDR1 MNHNS and CDR2 SASEGT come from the germline V gene. V was cut by 10 bases and J by 4 bases, with 17 bases left in between. The CDR3: CATTRDPLYNEQFF. For the CDR3, the DNA is TGTGCCACCACCCGGGACCCTCTTTACAATGAGCAGTTCTTC.

J is TRBJ2-7 and V is TRBV5-6; perhaps D is TRBD1 or TRBD2 (5 bases each). Deletions cut 4 bases from V and 1 base from J, with 15 bases between. This CDR3 is 15 amino acids long. Germline V gives CDR1 SGHDT, CDR2 YYEEEE. CDR3 nucleotide sequence: TGTGCCAGCAGCCGACCGGGGCAGGGATCCTACGAGCAGTACTTC. It codes for CASSRPGQGSYEQYF.

This clonotype was counted ten times or more. The chain recombines TRBV10-3 with TRBJ1-2; the D gene is possibly TRBD1 (6 bases). Trimming stripped 4 bases from V and 8 bases from J, with 14 bases between. Germline CDR1 ENHRY, CDR2 SYGVKD. This CDR3 contains 13 residues. CDR3 DNA sequence: TGTGCCATCAGTGTGTCACAGGGAGGAGGCTACACCTTC. Amino acids: CAISVSQGGGYTF.

Many counts were recorded for this clonotype. CDR3 nucleotides: TGCAGTGCTAGAGACGGGGCCGGGGAGCTGTTTTTT. It encodes CSARDGAGELFF. The rearrangement joins TRBV20-1 to TRBJ2-2, with D perhaps matching TRBD2 (5 bases). The CDR3 loop spans 12 amino acids. CDR1 and CDR2 (germline): DFQATT, SNEGSKA (reference sequence). V dropped 0 bases and J dropped 6 bases, with 5 bases sitting between them.

This clonotype has ten or more counts. The chain's CDR3 is CASSLYSPNTEAFF. CDR3 in DNA: TGTGCCAGCAGCTTATATAGTCCGAACACTGAAGCTTTCTTT. This chain uses TRBV7-6 with TRBJ1-1; D is unresolved. The ends were cut back, 2 bases at V and 1 base at J, with 8 bases in the middle. CDR1 SGHVS and CDR2 FNYEAQ come from the germline V gene. The CDR3 runs to 14 residues.

This clonotype was picked up many times. The rearrangement links TRBV3-1 to TRBJ2-1, with D maybe TRBD1 (5 bases). The germline V gene has CDR1 LGHDT and CDR2 YNNKEL (reference sequence). This CDR3 is 14 amino acids long. V was cut by 4 bases and J by 0 bases, with 7 bases left in between. CDR3 in DNA: TGTGCCAGCAGCCGACAGAGCTCCTACAATGAGCAGTTCTTC. Translated, it gives CASSRQSSYNEQFF.